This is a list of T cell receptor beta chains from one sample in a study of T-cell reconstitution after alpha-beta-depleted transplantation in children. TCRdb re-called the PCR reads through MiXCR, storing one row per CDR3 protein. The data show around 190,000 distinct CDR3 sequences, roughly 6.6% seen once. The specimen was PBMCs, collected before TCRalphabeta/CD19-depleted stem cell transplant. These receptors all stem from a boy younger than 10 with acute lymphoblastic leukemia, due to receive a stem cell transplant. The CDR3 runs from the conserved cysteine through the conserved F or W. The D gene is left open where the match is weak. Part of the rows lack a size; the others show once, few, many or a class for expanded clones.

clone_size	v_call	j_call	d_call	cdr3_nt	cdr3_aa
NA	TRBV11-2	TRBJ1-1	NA	TGTGCCAGCAGCGTCACTCCAGCGAACACTGAAGCTTTCTTT	CASSVTPANTEAFF
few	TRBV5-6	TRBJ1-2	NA	TGTGCCAGCAGCTTGGAGTCGGGAGGCTATGGCTACACCTTC	CASSLESGGYGYTF
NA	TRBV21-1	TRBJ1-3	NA	TGTGCCAGCAGCATACGGGCCCGGGGCTCTGGAAACACCATATATTTT	CASSIRARGSGNTIYF
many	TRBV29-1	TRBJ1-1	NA	TGCAGCGTCTATCCTACAGGGTACGGGAACACTGAAGCTTTCTTT	CSVYPTGYGNTEAFF
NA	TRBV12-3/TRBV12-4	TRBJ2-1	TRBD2	TGTGCCAGCAGTTTCGGACTAGCGGGGGGGATTGAGCAGTTCTTC	CASSFGLAGGIEQFF
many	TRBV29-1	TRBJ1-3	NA	TGCAGCGTTGATCACCGAAACACCATATATTTT	CSVDHRNTIYF
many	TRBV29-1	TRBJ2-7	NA	TGCAGCGTGGCGGCAGGCTTAGGGTACGAGCAGTACTTC	CSVAAGLGYEQYF
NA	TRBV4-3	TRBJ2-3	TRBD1	TGCGCCAGCAGCCAGGCAGACAGGGGGTGGAATACGCAGTATTTT	CASSQADRGWNTQYF
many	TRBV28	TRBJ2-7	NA	TGTGCCAGCAACCAACGGGGCGAGCAGTACTTC	CASNQRGEQYF
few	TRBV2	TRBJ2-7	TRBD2	TGTGCCAGCCTAGGGACTAGCGGGAAGTACGAGCAGTACTTC	CASLGTSGKYEQYF
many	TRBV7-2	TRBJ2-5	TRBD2	TGTGCCAGCAGCAGGACTAGCGGGAGAGGAGAGACCCAGTACTTC	CASSRTSGRGETQYF
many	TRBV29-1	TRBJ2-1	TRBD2	TGCAGCGTTGGGCTAGCGGGGGTGTATGAGCAGTTCTTC	CSVGLAGVYEQFF
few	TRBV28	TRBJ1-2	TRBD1	TGTGCCAGCAGTTCGAATACCGGGACAGGGGATGGCTACACCTTC	CASSSNTGTGDGYTF
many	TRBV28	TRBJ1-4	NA	TGTGCCAGCACGCCTGGGGAAAAACTGTTTTTT	CASTPGEKLFF
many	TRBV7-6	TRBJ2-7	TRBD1	TGTGCCAGCAGCCCTACCGCAGACAGGGGGCTTGTCTACGAGCAGTACTTC	CASSPTADRGLVYEQYF
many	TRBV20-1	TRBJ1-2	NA	TGCAGTGCACCCAGGGTGAACTATGGCTACACCTTC	CSAPRVNYGYTF
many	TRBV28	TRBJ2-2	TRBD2	TGTGCCAGCAGCCCTAGGGGACTAGTGGGTTCCGGGGAGCTGTTTTTT	CASSPRGLVGSGELFF
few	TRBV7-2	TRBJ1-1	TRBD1	TGTGCCAGCAGCTTAGCGCTATGGGGGACAGGGTACGTTAGCACTGAAGCTTTCTTT	CASSLALWGTGYVSTEAFF
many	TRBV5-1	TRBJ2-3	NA	TGCGCCAGCAGCTTGGCACCCGGCACAGATACGCAGTATTTT	CASSLAPGTDTQYF
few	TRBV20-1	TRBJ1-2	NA	TGCAGTGCGCCCCGGGACAATTCAAACTATGGCTACACCTTC	CSAPRDNSNYGYTF
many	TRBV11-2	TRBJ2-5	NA	TGTGCCAGCAGCTTCCAGGGTGAGACCCAGTACTTC	CASSFQGETQYF
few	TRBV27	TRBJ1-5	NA	TGTGCCAGCAGTTTACATCAGCCCCAGCATTTT	CASSLHQPQHF
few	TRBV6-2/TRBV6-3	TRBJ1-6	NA	TGTGCCAGCAGCGACCAGCTGTCTGTGAATTCACCCCTCCACTTT	CASSDQLSVNSPLHF
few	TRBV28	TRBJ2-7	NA	TGTGCCAGCAGTAATAGAAGGGGGCGGGACTCCTACGAGCAGTACTTC	CASSNRRGRDSYEQYF
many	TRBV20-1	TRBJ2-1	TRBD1	TGCAGTGCTAGCGATATGACAGGGGGCAATGAGCAGTTCTTC	CSASDMTGGNEQFF
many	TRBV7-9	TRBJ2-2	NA	TGTGCCAGCAGCAGTCCCGGGGGAAACACCGGGGAGCTGTTTTTT	CASSSPGGNTGELFF
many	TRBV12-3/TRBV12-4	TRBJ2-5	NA	TGTGCCAGCAGTTTAATCGCCTCGGAGACCCAGTACTTC	CASSLIASETQYF
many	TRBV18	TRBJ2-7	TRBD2	TGTGCCAGCTCACCATGGGTGAGGACTAGCGGGGGCTACTACGAGCAGTACTTC	CASSPWVRTSGGYYEQYF
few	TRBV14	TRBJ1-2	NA	TGTGCCAGCAGCCAAGATCGGGGATCCACATCCCAAGCTAACTATGGCTACACCTTC	CASSQDRGSTSQANYGYTF
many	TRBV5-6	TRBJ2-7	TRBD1	TGTGCCAGCAGCGCAGCCGGGACAGGGGTCCGCGAGCAGTACTTC	CASSAAGTGVREQYF
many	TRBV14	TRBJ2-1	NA	TGTGCCAGCAGCCAAGTGAGGAGGGAACGACCGACCTACAATGAGCAGTTCTTC	CASSQVRRERPTYNEQFF
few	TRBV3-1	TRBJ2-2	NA	TGTGCCAGCAGCCAGTTGGGACTGTCGAACACCGGGGAGCTGTTTTTT	CASSQLGLSNTGELFF
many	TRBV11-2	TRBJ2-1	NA	TGTGCCAGCAGACCCCATAGCGGTTATCGGGAGCGAGGGCACACCGGGGAGCAGTTCTTC	CASRPHSGYRERGHTGEQFF
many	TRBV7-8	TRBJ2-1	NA	TGTGCCAGCAGCCGAGGAGCCCCTCTATACAATGAGCAGTTCTTC	CASSRGAPLYNEQFF
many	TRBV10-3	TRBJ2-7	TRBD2	TGTGCCATCAGTACCCGGACTAGCAGATTCTACGAGCAGTACTTC	CAISTRTSRFYEQYF
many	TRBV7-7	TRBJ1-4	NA	TGTGCTAGCAGCCCGGCAGGGGCCGTTGGAAAACTGTTTTTT	CASSPAGAVGKLFF
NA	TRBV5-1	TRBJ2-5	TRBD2	TGCGCCAGCAGCTTTGGGACTATACAAGAGACCCAGTACTTC	CASSFGTIQETQYF
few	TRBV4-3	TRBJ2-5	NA	TGCGCCAGCAGCCAAGTACCCTCTGCCGAGACCCAGTACTTC	CASSQVPSAETQYF
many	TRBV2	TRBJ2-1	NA	TGTGCCAGCAGCCGCTACAATGAGCAGTTCTTC	CASSRYNEQFF
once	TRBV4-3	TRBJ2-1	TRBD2	TGCGCCAGCAGCCAAGTTCGGACTAGCGGCTCCTACAATGAGCAGTTCTTC	CASSQVRTSGSYNEQFF
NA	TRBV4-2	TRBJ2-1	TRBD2	TGTGCCAGCAGCCAAGAGCGGGGGGGCTTTGGCAATGAGCAGTTCTTC	CASSQERGGFGNEQFF
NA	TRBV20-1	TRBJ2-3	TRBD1	TGCAGTGCTAGAGATTCATCCGGGGACAGACTCACAGATACGCAGTATTTT	CSARDSSGDRLTDTQYF
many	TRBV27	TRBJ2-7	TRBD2	TGTGCCAGCAGTTCCCTCGCCCTGGCTAGCGGGGGGTACGAGCAGTACTTC	CASSSLALASGGYEQYF
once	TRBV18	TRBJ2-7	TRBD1	TGTGCCAGCTCACGTCGGGGACAGTCCTACGAGCAGTACTTC	CASSRRGQSYEQYF
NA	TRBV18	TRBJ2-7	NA	TGTGCCAGCTCACCACTAAAGTGGGGAGAGCAGTACTTC	CASSPLKWGEQYF
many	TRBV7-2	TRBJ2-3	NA	TGTGCCAGCAGCTCCTCGGGGTTCCTGGGGGACACAGATACGCAGTATTTT	CASSSSGFLGDTDTQYF
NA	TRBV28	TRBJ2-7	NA	TGTGCCAGCAGGGGATTCTACGAGCAGTACTTC	CASRGFYEQYF
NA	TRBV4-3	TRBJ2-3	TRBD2	TGCGCCTGCAATAGCGGGAGTCTTACAGATACGCAGTATTTT	CACNSGSLTDTQYF
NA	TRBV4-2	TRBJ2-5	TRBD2	TGTGCCAGCAGCCAAGGCGCGGGGGCTAGCGGGGGCCAAGAGACCCAGTACTTC	CASSQGAGASGGQETQYF
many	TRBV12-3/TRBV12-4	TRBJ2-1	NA	TGTGCCAGCAGTTTAAGGGGGAGGGCCGGAAATGAGCAGTTCTTC	CASSLRGRAGNEQFF
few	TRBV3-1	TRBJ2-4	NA	TGTGCCAGCAGCCGATCCGGGACCGAAGTTCTACTAGCCAAAAACATTCAGTACTTC	CASSRSGTEVLLAKNIQYF
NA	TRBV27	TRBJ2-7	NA	TGTGCCAGGGCGGCCGAGGAGGGTCACGAGCAGTACTTC	CARAAEEGHEQYF
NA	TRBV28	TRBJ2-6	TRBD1	TGTGCCAGCAGGAATTCCAGGACAGGGTTTCTTTCTGGGGCCAACGTCCTGACTTTC	CASRNSRTGFLSGANVLTF
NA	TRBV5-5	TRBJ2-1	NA	TGTGCCAGCATCCCGGGACGAGCGTCCTACAATGAGCAGTTCTTC	CASIPGRASYNEQFF
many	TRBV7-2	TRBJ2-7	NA	TGTGCCAGCAGCTTAGAAAGGAGTCTCTACGAGCAGTACTTC	CASSLERSLYEQYF
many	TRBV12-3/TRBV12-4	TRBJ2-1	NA	TGTGCCAGCAGCTACGGGGTTGAGCAGTTCTTC	CASSYGVEQFF
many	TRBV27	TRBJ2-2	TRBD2	TGTGCCAGCTCAAGGACTAGTCAGTGGGGGGAGCTGTTTTTT	CASSRTSQWGELFF